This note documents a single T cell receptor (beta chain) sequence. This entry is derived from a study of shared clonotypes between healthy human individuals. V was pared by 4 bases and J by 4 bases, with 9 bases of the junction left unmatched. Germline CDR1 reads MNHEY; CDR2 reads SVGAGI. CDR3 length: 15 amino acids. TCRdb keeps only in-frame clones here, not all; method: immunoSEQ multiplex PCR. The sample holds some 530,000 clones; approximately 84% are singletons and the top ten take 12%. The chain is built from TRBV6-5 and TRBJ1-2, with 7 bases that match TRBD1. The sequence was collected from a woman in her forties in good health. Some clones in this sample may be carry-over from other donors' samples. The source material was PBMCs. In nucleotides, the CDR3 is TGTGCCAGCAGTTTGGAGAAGGGGGCTAGCTATGGCTACACCTTC. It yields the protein CASSLEKGASYGYTF.